The 5 T cell receptor beta chains reported below all come from one sample, sequenced in a study of blood T cell repertoires in COVID-19. Data came from immunoSEQ multiplex PCR; TCRdb stores just in-frame clones and leaves some out. This sample has 130,000 to 150,000 clones, with roughly 87% found just once. Sequences were obtained from peripheral blood. These receptor sequences come from a man between 65 and 79 years old with acute or convalescent COVID-19.

This clone was detected only once. V usage is TRBV4-1 and J usage is TRBJ1-5; 7 bases map to TRBD1. CDR1 is MGHRA and CDR2 is YSYEKL in the germline V gene. The junction had 6 bases not matched to a gene; V was cut back by 1 base and J by 0 bases. The CDR3 sequence is 17 residues long. In nucleotides, the CDR3 is TGCGCCAGCAGCCAAGCTGGACAGGCCCATAGCAATCAGCCCCAGCATTTT. It translates to CASSQAGQAHSNQPQHF.

V is TRBV4-2 and J is TRBJ1-6; a weak D match, TRBD1 (5 bases). Trimming removed 3 bases at V and 8 bases at J, with 14 bases between. CDR1 LGHNA and CDR2 YNFKEQ come from the germline V gene. CDR3 length equals 15 residues. The CDR3 DNA reads TGTGCCAGCAGCCAGGGGAGGGGAGAGGATTCACCCCTCCACTTT. Translating it yields CASSQGRGEDSPLHF.

This chain uses TRBV6-5 with TRBJ1-1; TRBD1 is a possible D gene (6 bases). CDR3 size: 15 residues. The ends were cut back, 2 bases at V and 10 bases at J, with 20 bases in the middle. Germline CDR1 MNHEY, CDR2 SVGAGI. The CDR3 reads CASSYVDRSSRGAFF. CDR3 in DNA: TGTGCCAGCAGTTACGTCGACAGGAGTTCTAGGGGAGCTTTCTTT.

The chain employs TRBV12-5 and TRBJ2-3; D perhaps matches TRBD1 (5 bases). From germline, CDR1 is LGHNT and CDR2 FRNRAP. V was trimmed by 0 bases and J by 2 bases, leaving 9 bases between them. The CDR3 loop spans 15 amino acids. The CDR3 DNA reads TGTGCTAGTGGTTTGGTACTGGGGCCCACAGATACGCAGTATTTT. Its translation is CASGLVLGPTDTQYF.

The gene calls are TRBV6-1 and TRBJ1-2, with a weak D call TRBD1 (5 bases). Germline-derived CDR1 and CDR2 are MNHNS and SASEGT. Trimming stripped 2 bases from V and 4 bases from J, with 17 bases between. This CDR3 region has 16 residues. The CDR3 here is CASSEHGGEDGYGYTF. The CDR3 DNA is TGTGCCAGCAGTGAACATGGGGGGGAAGACGGCTATGGCTACACCTTC.